This T cell receptor beta chain emerged from a study of siplizumab effects on memory and regulatory T cells. Unmatched junction bases numbered 9, after V lost 2 bases and J lost 5 bases. Germline V gene sequence: CDR1 MRHNA, CDR2 SNTAGT. This CDR3 is 16 amino acids long. Only in-frame clones appear in the TCRdb table, and some are missing; sequencing was by immunoSEQ multiplex PCR. The sample has some 97,000 clones; 85% to 95% are singletons. Broader study findings: The alloresponse seemed to draw substantially on naive T cells, which appeared more diverse than memory cells. Naive-or-memory phenotypes were unassignable for roughly 80-97% of proliferating CD4+ or CD8+ clones.

This clone was recorded only once. Antigen: not known. What was sequenced was non-Treg CD4+ T cells sorted from blood. The clonotype was recovered from a human donor in good health. The chain links TRBV6-4 to TRBJ2-5; 9 positions agree with TRBD1. CDR3 residues: CASSDPEQGARETQYF. The CDR3 DNA reads as TGTGCCAGCAGTGACCCGGAACAGGGGGCTAGGGAGACCCAGTACTTC.